Following are 5 T cell receptor beta chains from one sample sequenced in a study of human T cells and chemical hapten exposure. Time point of the sample: patch test 2, 6 weeks after DPC sensitization. Treatment defined: therapeutic diphenylcyclopropenone sensitization with weekly scalp DPC. In TCRdb, the RACE reads were re-called with MiXCR into one record per CDR3 protein. The profile covers about 110,000 distinct CDR3 sequences, with 9.2% appearing a single time and approximately 2.8% taken by the ten largest. This sample comprised whole blood, obtained in connection with sensitization to the hapten diphenylcyclopropenone (DPC). The receptors here all came from a woman in her thirties or forties with alopecia areata. Some clones in this sample may be carry-over from other donors' samples.

There are a few counts of this clonotype. The J gene is TRBJ2-7, the V gene TRBV1; the table's D gene call, TRBD1, was not cross checked with the DNA. TRBV1 is shown as a pseudogene. CDR3 length: 17 amino acids. The CDR3 nucleotides read TGCACCAGCAGCCAAGTGCCCTGCCAGGGGGTAACCTACGAGCAGTACTTC. This sequence encodes CTSSQVPCQGVTYEQYF.

This clonotype was observed at least ten times. The chain couples TRBV20-1 to TRBJ1-2, with 8 positions matching TRBD1. V trimming: 4 bases; J trimming: 2 bases; junction bases outside the gene matches: 0. CDR1 is DFQATT and CDR2 is SNEGSKA in the germline V gene (reference sequence). CDR3 length: 12 residues. This CDR3 is CSATGGNYGYTF. The CDR3 bases are TGCAGTGCTACAGGGGGCAACTATGGCTACACCTTC.

This clonotype was seen at least ten times. The J gene is TRBJ2-5, the V gene TRBV7-9; TRBD1 aligns across 7 bases. The V and J ends lost 5 bases and 3 bases, in that order; junction bases with no gene match: 3. Per germline, CDR1 SEHNR and CDR2 FQNEAQ (reference sequence). The CDR3 is 13 residues long. The CDR3 bases are TGTGCCAGCAGCCCCGGGACAGAAGAGACCCAGTACTTC. Residues: CASSPGTEETQYF.

This clonotype was observed a few times. This chain links TRBV28 with TRBJ2-7; D gene unclear. Germline V gives CDR1 MDHEN, CDR2 SYDVKM. With 7 bases removed from V and 7 bases from J, the gap between germline ends came to 29 bases. This CDR3 spans 17 amino acids. The CDR3: CASTTLTRNSRPMEQYF. CDR3 coding DNA: TGTGCCAGCACCACTTTGACCCGGAACTCCCGTCCGATGGAGCAGTACTTC.

This clonotype was picked up a small number of times. The chain recombines TRBV5-6 with TRBJ1-1; no firm D call. The V end was cut by 0 bases, the J end by 1 base, with 10 bases between. Germline V CDR1 and CDR2: SGHDT, YYEEEE. The CDR3 contains 15 residues. CDR3 nucleotides: TGTGCCAGCAGCTTGGTGACATTGACGAACACTGAAGCTTTCTTT. Its protein product is CASSLVTLTNTEAFF.